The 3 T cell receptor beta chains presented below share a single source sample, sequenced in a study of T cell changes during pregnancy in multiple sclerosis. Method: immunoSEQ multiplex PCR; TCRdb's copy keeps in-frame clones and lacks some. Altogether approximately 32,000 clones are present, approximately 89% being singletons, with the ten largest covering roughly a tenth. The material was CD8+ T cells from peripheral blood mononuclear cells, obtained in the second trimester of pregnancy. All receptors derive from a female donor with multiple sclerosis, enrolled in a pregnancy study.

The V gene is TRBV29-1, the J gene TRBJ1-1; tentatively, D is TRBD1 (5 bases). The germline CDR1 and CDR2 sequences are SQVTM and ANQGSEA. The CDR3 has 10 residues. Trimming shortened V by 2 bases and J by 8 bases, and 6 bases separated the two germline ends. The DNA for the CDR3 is TGCAGCGTTGAATACAGGGAAGCTTTCTTT. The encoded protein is CSVEYREAFF.

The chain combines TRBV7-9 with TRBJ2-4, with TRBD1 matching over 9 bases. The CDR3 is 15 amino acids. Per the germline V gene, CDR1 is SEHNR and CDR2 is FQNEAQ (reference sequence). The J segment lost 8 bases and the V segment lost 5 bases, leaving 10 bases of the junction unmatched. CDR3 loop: CASSPPTGGSDIQYF. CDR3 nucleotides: TGTGCCAGCAGCCCTCCTACAGGGGGCTCGGACATTCAGTACTTC.

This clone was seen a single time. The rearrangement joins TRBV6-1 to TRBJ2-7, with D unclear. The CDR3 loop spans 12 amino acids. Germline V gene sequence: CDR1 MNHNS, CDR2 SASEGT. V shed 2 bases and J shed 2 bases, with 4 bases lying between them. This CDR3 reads CASSEPAYEQYF. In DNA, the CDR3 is TGTGCCAGCAGTGAACCGGCCTACGAGCAGTACTTC.